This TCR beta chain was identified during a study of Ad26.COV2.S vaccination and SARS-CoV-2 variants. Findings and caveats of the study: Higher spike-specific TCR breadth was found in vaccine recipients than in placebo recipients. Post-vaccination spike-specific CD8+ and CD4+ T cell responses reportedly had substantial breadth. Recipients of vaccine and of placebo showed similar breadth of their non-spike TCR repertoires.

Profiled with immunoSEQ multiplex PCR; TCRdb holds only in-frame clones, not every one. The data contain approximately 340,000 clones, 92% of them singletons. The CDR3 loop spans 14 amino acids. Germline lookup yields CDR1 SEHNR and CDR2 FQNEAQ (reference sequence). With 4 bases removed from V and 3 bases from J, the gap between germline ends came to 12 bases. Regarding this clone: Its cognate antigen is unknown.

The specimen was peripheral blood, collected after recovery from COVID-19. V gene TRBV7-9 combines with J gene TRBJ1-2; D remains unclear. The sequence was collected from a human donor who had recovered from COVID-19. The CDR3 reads CASSSLQAYYGYTF. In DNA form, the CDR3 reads TGTGCCAGCAGCTCCCTCCAAGCCTACTATGGCTACACCTTC.